These 17 T cell receptor beta chains were sequenced from one sample in a study of T cells after yellow fever vaccination. TCRdb reprocessed the 5' RACE reads via MiXCR and lists one record per CDR3 protein. This sample has hundreds of thousands of distinct CDR3 sequences, with more than 9% found just once. Sequenced material: PBMCs, taken on the day of the yellow fever booster vaccination. Receptor source: a man aged 30 to 45 who received the YFV17D yellow fever vaccine.

The J gene is TRBJ2-3, the V gene TRBV7-9; D not resolved. The V and J ends lost 1 base and 1 base respectively, with 9 bases between them. The CDR3 has 15 residues. CDR1 is SEHNR and CDR2 is FQNEAQ in the germline V gene (reference sequence). CDR3: CASSLVWRRTDTQYF. The CDR3 region has the DNA TGTGCCAGCAGCTTAGTTTGGCGACGCACAGATACGCAGTATTTT.

This clonotype came up a few times. The chain combines TRBV2 with TRBJ1-2, with D possibly being TRBD1 (6 bases). The germline V gene encodes CDR1 SNHLY and CDR2 FYNNEI. V gave up 1 base and J gave up 9 bases, with 12 bases separating them. The CDR3 is made up of 13 amino acids. CDR3 DNA sequence: TGTGCCAGCAGTGAAGGGGGGGGCTGGAGCTACACCTTC. Translation: CASSEGGGWSYTF. Together with reference TRBV2 and TRBJ1-2, the CDR3 gives the full variable domain: EPEVTQTPSHQVTQMGQEVILRCVPISNHLYFYWYRQILGQKVEFLVSFYNNEISEKSEIFDDQFSVERPDGSNFTLKIRSTKLEDSAMYFCASSEGGGWSYTFGSGTRLTVV.

The J gene is TRBJ2-1, the V gene TRBV20-1; 10 nucleotides match TRBD2. CDR1 and CDR2 from the germline V gene are DFQATT and SNEGSKA (reference sequence). Trimming took 0 bases from V and 8 from J; bases not matched to a gene: 7. The CDR3 runs 15 residues. CDR3 amino acids: CSARDYSGRPDEQFF. The CDR3 DNA reads as TGCAGTGCTAGAGATTATAGCGGGAGGCCGGATGAGCAGTTCTTC.

CDR3 amino acids: CSVPIRANEQFF. The CDR3 bases are TGCAGCGTCCCAATTAGGGCCAATGAGCAGTTCTTC. This chain uses TRBV29-1 with TRBJ2-1, with D hard to call. Trimming took off 6 bases at V and 6 bases at J, with 12 bases between the two ends. The CDR3 has 12 residues. CDR1 SQVTM and CDR2 ANQGSEA come from the germline V gene.

V gene TRBV12-3 or TRBV12-4 combines with J gene TRBJ2-1, with 12 bases matching TRBD2. The CDR3 is made up of 18 amino acids. V was pared by 7 bases and J by 0 bases, with 10 bases of the junction left unmatched. The CDR3 DNA is TGTGCCAGCAACCCGGGACTAGCGGGTTTCAGCTCCTACAATGAGCAGTTCTTC. Translating gives CASNPGLAGFSSYNEQFF.

The J gene is TRBJ2-1, the V gene TRBV4-3, with 7 bases matching TRBD2. CDR1 and CDR2 from the germline V gene are LGHNA and YSLEER. The junction had 15 bases not matched to a gene; V was cut back by 8 bases and J by 8 bases. The CDR3 covers 15 residues. The CDR3 spells CASSSPGTTFHEQFF. In DNA form, the CDR3 reads TGCGCCAGCTCAAGCCCCGGGACTACCTTCCATGAGCAGTTCTTC.

The chain links TRBV5-1 to TRBJ1-4, with a tentative D call TRBD1 (6 bases). CDR3 length equals 15 residues. The V gene lost 4 bases and the J gene lost 14 bases, with 24 bases spanning the gap. Per germline, CDR1 SGHRS and CDR2 YFSETQ. CDR3 region: CASSPEGGSTRGLFF. In DNA, the CDR3 is TGCGCCAGCAGCCCCGAAGGGGGTTCGACAAGAGGCCTGTTTTTT.

The CDR3 here is CSVEDLGSSYNEQFF. The CDR3 DNA reads TGCAGCGTTGAAGATCTCGGGAGCTCCTACAATGAGCAGTTCTTC. V and J are TRBV29-1 and TRBJ2-1; possible D gene TRBD2, 6 bases. Trimming cost V 0 bases and J 0 bases, with 9 bases left between them. The CDR3 runs to 15 residues. Germline V gives CDR1 SQVTM, CDR2 ANQGSEA.

This clonotype has a count of ten or more. The rearrangement links TRBV11-2 to TRBJ2-3; 7 bases match TRBD2. Germline lookup yields CDR1 SGHAT and CDR2 FQNNGV. The J segment lost 2 bases and the V segment lost 5 bases, leaving 10 bases of the junction unmatched. This CDR3 has 16 residues. The CDR3, as DNA: TGTGCCAGCAGCCCCGATGCTAGCGGACCCACAGATACGCAGTATTTT. Its translation: CASSPDASGPTDTQYF. Complete variable domain (other parts from reference TRBV11-2 and TRBJ2-3): EAGVAQSPRYKIIEKRQSVAFWCNPISGHATLYWYQQILGQGPKLLIQFQNNGVVDDSQLPKDRFSAERLKGVDSTLKIQPAKLEDSAVYLCASSPDASGPTDTQYFGPGTRLTVL.

The chain links TRBV27 to TRBJ1-2; the D is unclear. V was cut by 8 bases and J by 1 base, with 11 bases left in between. The CDR3 runs to 13 residues. Germline lookup yields CDR1 MNHEY and CDR2 SMNVEV (reference sequence). The CDR3 DNA sequence: TGTGCCAGCGGTTCGGGTATTAACTATGGCTACACCTTC. Translated: CASGSGINYGYTF.

This clonotype was observed a few times. V usage is TRBV6-1 and J usage is TRBJ2-3, with TRBD2 matching 8 bases. Germline CDR1 is MNHNS and CDR2 is SASEGT. The CDR3 extends over 16 amino acids. The ends lost 6 bases at V and 2 bases at J; junction bases unmatched: 10. This chain's CDR3 is CASRRLLAGFTDTQYF. The CDR3 DNA reads TGTGCCAGCAGACGATTGCTAGCGGGTTTCACAGATACGCAGTATTTT.

Remarks on this clonotype: Relative to the germline gene, one junction end is altered; a read error may explain this. The chain has TRBV12-3 or TRBV12-4 and TRBJ2-7; D call uncertain. The CDR3 contains 12 residues. The CDR3 spells CASSSGPPAHHF. For the CDR3, the DNA is TGTGCCAGCAGTTCGGGCCCCCCAGCCCACCACTTC.

This clonotype came up a few times. This chain joins TRBV5-1 and TRBJ2-3, with 11 bases lining up with TRBD2. The CDR3 loop spans 16 amino acids. The ends lost 0 bases at V and 3 bases at J; junction bases unmatched: 3. CDR1 is SGHRS and CDR2 is YFSETQ in the germline V gene. The CDR3 bases are TGCGCCAGCAGCTTGGTAGCGGGAGGGGGAACAGATACGCAGTATTTT. This sequence encodes CASSLVAGGGTDTQYF.

This clonotype was observed a handful of times. The chain recombines TRBV10-3 with TRBJ2-1, with D maybe TRBD2 (6 bases). The CDR3 is made up of 12 amino acids. The V gene lost 11 bases and the J gene lost 7 bases, with 15 bases spanning the gap. Germline V CDR1 and CDR2: ENHRY, SYGVKD. CDR3 in amino acids: CAASFGGNEQFF. DNA of the CDR3: TGTGCCGCATCCTTTGGGGGGAATGAGCAGTTCTTC.

This clonotype came up many times. This sequence joins TRBV19 and TRBJ1-5; TRBD1 matches at 7 bases. The V segment lost 6 bases and the J segment 2 bases; nucleotides outside the gene matches: 10. The CDR3 extends over 16 amino acids. From germline, CDR1 is LNHDA and CDR2 SQIVND (reference sequence). The DNA for the CDR3 is TGTGCCAGTAGCCCCCCTGACGGACAGGGCAATCAGCCCCAGCATTTT. Its translation is CASSPPDGQGNQPQHF.

The chain is built from TRBV7-3 and TRBJ2-2; 11 positions agree with TRBD1. J lost 6 bases, V lost 9 bases, and 6 bases had no gene match. CDR3 length equals 14 residues. Germline loops: CDR1 SGHTA, CDR2 FQGTGA. As DNA, the CDR3 is TGTGCCAGGTGGACAGGGGGCATATCCGGGGAGCTGTTTTTT. Its protein product is CARWTGGISGELFF.

This clonotype has more than one count but fewer than ten. The chain has TRBV3-1 and TRBJ2-5, with D hard to call. Germline V gene lookup returns CDR1 LGHDT and CDR2 YNNKEL (reference sequence). Trimming took off 4 bases at V and 0 bases at J, with 9 bases between the two ends. The CDR3 loop spans 14 amino acids. CDR3 DNA sequence: TGTGCCAGCAGCCGTCGGGCGTACCAAGAGACCCAGTACTTC. It specifies CASSRRAYQETQYF.